This record covers a single T cell receptor beta chain. Its antigen remains unidentified. This sample was included in a study of early T cells in non-severe SARS-CoV-2 infection. Across the study: Unsorted whole-blood RNA was sequenced in bulk, leaving chains unpaired.

Trimming stripped 3 bases from V and 6 bases from J, with 10 bases between. CDR3 length equals 13 residues. As part of library construction, unique molecular identifiers were attached to individual cDNA molecules. TCRdb called the 5' RACE reads again in MiXCR, with one record for every CDR3 protein. Of under 95,000 distinct CDR3 sequences listed, approximately 12% were seen once; the top ten hold about 3.4%. Points from the study as a whole: VDJdb-based annotation leaned toward anti-spike CD8 responses and missed private and CD4 specificities.

The material sequenced was whole blood. The receptor comes from an adult who was a healthcare worker with PCR-confirmed SARS-CoV-2 infection or an uninfected control (not recorded which). This chain uses TRBV12-3 or TRBV12-4 with TRBJ2-3; D ambiguous. CDR3 DNA sequence: TGTGCCAGCAGTTTCTCGCCGGAGGATACGCAGTATTTT. Translating it yields CASSFSPEDTQYF.